Shown below are 25 T cell receptor beta chains from a single sample sequenced in a study of T cell changes during pregnancy in multiple sclerosis. Method: immunoSEQ multiplex PCR; TCRdb's copy keeps in-frame clones and lacks some. The table lists some 70,000 clones, roughly nine tenths of them singletons. Source: CD4+ T cells from peripheral blood mononuclear cells, taken in the third trimester of pregnancy. The receptors derive from a female donor in good health, enrolled as a control in a pregnancy study.

This clone was counted a single time. The rearrangement joins TRBV19 to TRBJ2-3; 7 bases agree with TRBD1. The trim removed 5 bases at V and 0 bases at J, leaving 11 bases unmatched. The CDR3 spans 17 residues. In germline, CDR1 is LNHDA, CDR2 SQIVND (reference sequence). The chain's CDR3 is CASSQRYRGGSTDTQYF. CDR3 nucleotides: TGTGCCAGTAGTCAACGCTACAGGGGCGGCAGCACAGATACGCAGTATTTT.

Comments on this clone: Compared with germline, one end of the junction differs, possibly owing to a read error. V and J are TRBV27 and TRBJ1-6; TRBD1 matches at 7 bases. Germline CDR1 is MNHEY and CDR2 is SMNVEV (reference sequence). There are 12 residues in the CDR3. This chain's CDR3 is CASSDPGQPCLF. The CDR3 DNA follows: TGTGCCAGCTCAGACCCGGGACAGCCTTGTCTCTTT.

The chain is built from TRBV27 and TRBJ1-1; TRBD1 matches 7 bases. Germline-derived CDR1 and CDR2 are MNHEY and SMNVEV (reference sequence). The CDR3 extends over 14 amino acids. V dropped 3 bases and J dropped 1; count of bases not matched to a gene: 2. This CDR3 is CASSFNRGNTEAFF. The CDR3 DNA reads as TGTGCCAGCAGTTTTAACAGGGGGAACACTGAAGCTTTCTTT.

This clone was seen just once. V and J are TRBV10-2 and TRBJ1-1; 8 bases are a match to TRBD1. The germline V gene encodes CDR1 WSHSY and CDR2 SAAADI. Losses at the gene ends were 3 bases for V and 1 base for J; bases not matched to a gene: 4. The CDR3 consists of 15 residues. The CDR3 loop is CASSEIGTGNTEAFF. DNA of the CDR3: TGCGCCAGCAGTGAAATAGGGACAGGGAACACTGAAGCTTTCTTT.

This clone has more than one count but fewer than ten. This sequence joins TRBV30 and TRBJ1-6, with D tentatively TRBD1 (6 bases). CDR1 is GTSNPN and CDR2 is SVGIG in the germline V gene (reference sequence). The CDR3 runs 14 residues. V was cut by 7 bases and J by 7 bases, with 17 bases left in between. DNA for the CDR3: TGTGCCTTTCCCGTCGCCCAGGGGAATTCACCCCTCCACTTT. It translates to CAFPVAQGNSPLHF.

V is TRBV2 and J is TRBJ2-2; 9 positions match TRBD2. This CDR3 comprises 17 residues. Trimming removed 2 bases from V and 8 bases from J; junction bases left unmatched: 12. Germline CDR1 and CDR2: SNHLY and FYNNEI. CDR3 in amino acids: CASSESWRGGQAGELFF. The CDR3 DNA follows: TGTGCCAGCAGTGAATCCTGGCGGGGGGGCCAGGCTGGGGAGCTGTTTTTT.

The V and J genes are TRBV5-4 and TRBJ1-1, with D hard to call. V dropped 3 bases and J dropped 8 bases, with 14 bases sitting between them. CDR3 length equals 13 residues. Germline values: CDR1 SGHNT, CDR2 YYREEE (reference sequence). The CDR3 sequence is CASSWRVIPEAFF. As DNA, the CDR3 is TGTGCCAGCAGCTGGAGGGTCATACCAGAAGCTTTCTTT. The full variable domain, its missing parts supplied by reference TRBV5-4 and TRBJ1-1, is ETGVTQSPTHLIKTRGQQVTLRCSSQSGHNTVSWYQQALGQGPQFIFQYYREEENGRGNFPPRFSGLQFPNYSSELNVNALELDDSALYLCASSWRVIPEAFFGQGTRLTVV.

The chain couples TRBV11-2 to TRBJ2-7; 8 bases agree with TRBD2. CDR1 is SGHAT, CDR2 FQNNGV, per germline. V lost 1 base and J lost 4; bases outside the gene matches: 9. This CDR3 has 16 residues. CDR3 in amino acids: CASSLVSAGGGYEQYF. The CDR3 region has the DNA TGTGCCAGCAGCTTAGTGTCGGCGGGGGGTGGGTACGAGCAGTACTTC.

The chain combines TRBV30 with TRBJ1-3; TRBD1 might be the D (5 bases). V was trimmed by 1 base and J by 0 bases, leaving 13 bases between them. The length of the CDR3 is 16 residues. Germline V gene data show CDR1 as GTSNPN and CDR2 as SVGIG (reference sequence). CDR3 amino acids: CAWSAPRASSGNTIYF. The CDR3 DNA is TGTGCCTGGAGTGCCCCCAGGGCCAGCTCTGGAAACACCATATATTTT.

The chain couples TRBV10-3 to TRBJ1-4; tentatively, D is TRBD1 (6 bases). The CDR3 loop spans 11 amino acids. V was trimmed by 6 bases and J by 7 bases, leaving 6 bases between them. Looked up from germline, CDR1 is ENHRY and CDR2 is SYGVKD. The CDR3 reads CAIRGAEKLFF. The DNA of the CDR3 is TGTGCCATCAGGGGGGCTGAAAAACTGTTTTTT.

This clone was recorded only once. This chain links TRBV7-7 with TRBJ2-7; D gene uncertain. This CDR3 has 13 amino acids. Trimming left V 3 bases short and J 7 bases short, with 13 bases between. The germline CDR1 and CDR2 sequences are SSHAT and FNYEAQ (reference sequence). CDR3 region: CASSLGEKSEQYF. The CDR3 bases are TGTGCCAGCAGCTTGGGCGAGAAAAGTGAGCAGTACTTC.

CDR3 nucleotides: TGTGCCAGCAGCTCCGAGACAGGGGCCGCTCTCACAGATACGCAGTATTTT. Translating gives CASSSETGAALTDTQYF. This chain links TRBV7-3 with TRBJ2-3, with 8 nucleotides matching TRBD1. Germline-derived CDR1 and CDR2 are SGHTA and FQGTGA. This CDR3 comprises 17 residues. V was pared by 4 bases and J by 2 bases, with 11 bases of the junction left unmatched. Full variable domain (remainder filled in from reference TRBV7-3 and TRBJ2-3): GAGVSQTPSNKVTEKGKYVELRCDPISGHTALYWYRQSLGQGPEFLIYFQGTGAADDSGLPNDRFFAVRPEGSVSTLKIQRTERGDSAVYLCASSSETGAALTDTQYFGPGTRLTVL.

The chain recombines TRBV14 with TRBJ2-5; possibly TRBD1 for D (5 bases). V was clipped by 4 bases and J by 5 bases, with 17 bases between them. CDR1 and CDR2 from the germline V gene are SGHDN and FVKESK. The CDR3 loop spans 15 amino acids. Here the CDR3 DNA reads TGTGCCAGCAGCCCGAGGACAAGGGTGGGTGAGACCCAGTACTTC. Its translation is CASSPRTRVGETQYF. The complete variable domain, with remaining parts taken from reference TRBV14 and TRBJ2-5, reads EAGVTQFPSHSVIEKGQTVTLRCDPISGHDNLYWYRRVMGKEIKFLLHFVKESKQDESGMPNNRFLAERTGGTYSTLKVQPAELEDSGVYFCASSPRTRVGETQYFGPGTRLLVL.

The J gene is TRBJ2-1, the V gene TRBV6-4, with D unclear. Germline V gene data show CDR1 as MRHNA and CDR2 as SNTAGT. V lost 7 bases and J 0 bases, leaving 10 bases between the germline ends. The CDR3 is 14 residues long. The CDR3: CASKPTPSYNEQFF. CDR3 sequence (DNA): TGTGCCAGCAAACCAACACCCTCCTACAATGAGCAGTTCTTC.

This rearrangement joins TRBV20-1 to TRBJ1-2; the D gene is possibly TRBD1 (5 bases). Deletions cut 8 bases from V and 4 bases from J, with 11 bases between. Per the germline V gene, CDR1 is DFQATT and CDR2 is SNEGSKA (reference sequence). The CDR3 has 11 amino acids. The CDR3 coding sequence is TGCAGTTCTGGCGGGGGCTATGGCTACACCTTC. This gives the protein CSSGGGYGYTF.

V is TRBV30 and J is TRBJ1-2; D might be TRBD1 (6 bases). CDR1 and CDR2 from the germline V gene are GTSNPN and SVGIG (reference sequence). The length of the CDR3 is 13 residues. Deletions cut 0 bases from V and 7 bases from J, with 12 bases between. The CDR3 spells CAWSVQGQGGYTF. The DNA for the CDR3 is TGTGCCTGGAGTGTTCAGGGGCAGGGTGGCTACACCTTC. The full variable domain, with the rest looked up from reference TRBV30 and TRBJ1-2, is SQTIHQWPATLVQPVGSPLSLECTVEGTSNPNLYWYRQAAGRGLQLLFYSVGIGQISSEVPQNLSASRPQDRQFILSSKKLLLSDSGFYLCAWSVQGQGGYTFGSGTRLTVV.

This clone is a singleton in its sample. V gene TRBV19 combines with J gene TRBJ2-1, with D possibly matching TRBD1 (5 bases). Trimming removed 2 bases at V and 2 bases at J, with 7 bases between. This CDR3 has 14 amino acids. The V gene's germline CDR1 is LNHDA and CDR2 SQIVND (reference sequence). The CDR3 protein is CASSIQGAYNEQFF. The CDR3 nucleotides are TGTGCCAGTAGTATACAGGGCGCCTACAATGAGCAGTTCTTC.

The chain combines TRBV7-3 with TRBJ2-1; TRBD1 might be the D (5 bases). Germline V gives CDR1 SGHTA, CDR2 FQGTGA. The CDR3 is 14 residues long. V shed 8 bases and J shed 2 bases, with 13 bases lying between them. The CDR3 is CASGQGFPYNEQFF. The CDR3 DNA reads as TGTGCCAGCGGTCAGGGATTCCCCTACAATGAGCAGTTCTTC.

CDR3 bases: TGTGCCAGCAGCTTAATCGGAGAGAACACTGAAGCTTTCTTT. Amino acids: CASSLIGENTEAFF. V gene TRBV7-2 combines with J gene TRBJ1-1; unclear D gene. V was trimmed by 2 bases and J by 1 base, leaving 8 bases between them. This CDR3 spans 14 amino acids. The germline V gene has CDR1 SGHTA and CDR2 FQGNSA.

The V gene is TRBV7-9, the J gene TRBJ2-7, with TRBD1 matching over 11 bases. V shed 5 bases and J 4 bases; nucleotides not matched to a gene: 7. This CDR3 contains 15 residues. Germline CDR1 SEHNR, CDR2 FQNEAQ (reference sequence). DNA of the CDR3: TGTGCCAGCAGCGCGGGACAGGGGGTTTCTTACGAGCAGTACTTC. Protein product: CASSAGQGVSYEQYF.

The chain carries TRBV27 and TRBJ1-5; TRBD1 matches at 7 bases. V was clipped by 5 bases and J by 2 bases; unmatched bases: 6. This CDR3 contains 15 residues. Per the germline V gene, CDR1 is MNHEY and CDR2 is SMNVEV (reference sequence). CDR3 protein: CASSRRTGGNQPQHF. The CDR3 DNA reads as TGTGCCAGCAGTAGACGAACAGGGGGCAATCAGCCCCAGCATTTT.

V usage is TRBV29-1 and J usage is TRBJ2-7; maybe TRBD2 (6 bases). CDR3 length: 15 residues. Germline assignment: CDR1 SQVTM and CDR2 ANQGSEA. The V end lost 6 bases, the J end lost 0 bases, and 18 bases lay between the germline ends. In nucleotides, the CDR3 is TGCAGCGTGAGCCGGGACTCAAGGAGCTCCTACGAGCAGTACTTC. The encoded protein is CSVSRDSRSSYEQYF.

The V and J genes are TRBV6-5 and TRBJ1-2; D may be TRBD1 (6 bases). The germline V and J ends were trimmed by 10 bases and 6 bases, with 15 bases remaining between them. Per the germline V gene, CDR1 is MNHEY and CDR2 is SVGAGI. The CDR3 length is 12 residues. In nucleotides, the CDR3 is TGTGCCACCGGGAGGGGGGCGCATGGCTACACCTTC. Translating it yields CATGRGAHGYTF.

This clone was observed a single time. The chain joins TRBV30 to TRBJ1-4; 9 positions match TRBD1. With V trimmed by 3 bases and J by 10 bases, 12 bases remained unmatched. The CDR3 loop spans 15 amino acids. CDR1 is GTSNPN and CDR2 is SVGIG in the germline V gene (reference sequence). CDR3 sequence: CAWSGPGQGTGKLFF. As DNA, the CDR3 is TGTGCCTGGAGCGGACCTGGACAGGGGACTGGAAAACTGTTTTTT.

V is TRBV5-4 and J is TRBJ2-5, with 7 bases aligning to TRBD2. The V segment lost 2 bases and the J segment 3 bases; nucleotides outside the gene matches: 1. This CDR3 comprises 13 residues. Germline CDR1 is SGHNT and CDR2 is YYREEE (reference sequence). The CDR3 loop is CASSFRGEETQYF. Here the CDR3 DNA reads TGTGCCAGCAGCTTCCGGGGGGAAGAGACCCAGTACTTC.